These T cell receptor beta chains were read from a single sample in a study of blood T cell repertoires in COVID-19. The protocol was immunoSEQ multiplex PCR, while the TCRdb copy is restricted to in-frame clones and leaves out a portion. Altogether over 200,000 clones are present, roughly nine tenths being singletons, with the ten largest covering 1.9%. Sequences were obtained from peripheral blood. These receptors were obtained from a man between 35 and 55 years old with active or convalescent COVID-19. Each CDR3 is given with its conserved first and last residue. D genes are given only for firm matches. Clone size, where shown, is once, few, many, or a class for clones that have expanded.

V gene,D gene,J gene,clone size,CDR3 DNA,CDR3 protein
TRBV5-1,TRBD2,TRBJ2-1,-,TGCGCCAGCAGCTTACTAGCGGGAGATAACAATGAGCAGTTCTTC,CASSLLAGDNNEQFF
TRBV28,-,TRBJ1-4,few,TGTGCCAGCAGGGTACAGGGTGGTCGGGAAAAACTGTTTTTT,CASRVQGGREKLFF
TRBV7-6,-,TRBJ1-4,-,TGTGCCAGCAGCTTATCGACAGTTCGGAACGAAAAACTGTTTTTT,CASSLSTVRNEKLFF
TRBV4-1,-,TRBJ1-5,-,TGCGCCAGCAGCCAAGAAAGGCGGGGAATCGTGACCCAGCATTTT,CASSQERRGIVTQHF
TRBV2,TRBD1,TRBJ2-7,-,TGTGCCAGCGCGATTCAGGGGGCCGCCTACGAGCAGTACTTC,CASAIQGAAYEQYF
TRBV2,TRBD1,TRBJ1-5,-,TGTGCCAGCACCAGAGACAGGGTGGAGGAGCAGCCCCAGCATTTT,CASTRDRVEEQPQHF
TRBV7-9,TRBD1,TRBJ2-7,-,TGTGCCAGCAGCTCCGGGACAGGAATAACTACCTACGAGCAGTACTTC,CASSSGTGITTYEQYF
TRBV9,-,TRBJ2-5,-,TGTGCCAGCAGCCCCGGACCGACTAGTTCTTGGGAGACCCAGTACTTC,CASSPGPTSSWETQYF
TRBV28,-,TRBJ1-2,-,TGTGCCAGCAGTTCAGGGCAGGGGAGCTATGGCTACACCTTC,CASSSGQGSYGYTF
TRBV15,-,TRBJ1-3,-,TGTGCCACCAGGGGGGGGAGCCAGTCTGGAAACACCATATATTTT,CATRGGSQSGNTIYF
TRBV12-5,-,TRBJ1-1,once,TGTGCTAGTGGTTTCGGGGGGAACACTGAAGCTTTCTTT,CASGFGGNTEAFF
TRBV7-9,-,TRBJ1-1,-,TGTGCCAGCAGCTTAGGGCTCGGGGGAAACACTGAAGCTTTCTTT,CASSLGLGGNTEAFF
TRBV11-1,TRBD2,TRBJ2-7,-,TGTGCCAGCAGCTCTAGCGGGAGGTACGAGCAGTACTTC,CASSSSGRYEQYF
TRBV11-2,-,TRBJ2-2,once,TGTGCCAGCAGCTTAGCGGGTTTCACCGGGGAGCTGTTTTTT,CASSLAGFTGELFF
TRBV29-1,TRBD2,TRBJ2-7,-,TGCAGCGTTGAAGAAGGGAAGCGGGAGAACTCCTACGAGCAGTACTTC,CSVEEGKRENSYEQYF
TRBV12-3/TRBV12-4,-,TRBJ1-1,once,TGTGCCAGCAGTTTAGCGCAGGGGAACCAAGCTTTCTTT,CASSLAQGNQAFF
TRBV19,-,TRBJ2-7,-,TGTGCCAGTAGTATCGGGGTTGGACAGTACGAGCAGTACTTC,CASSIGVGQYEQYF
TRBV5-1,TRBD1,TRBJ2-7,-,TGCGCCAGCAGCTTGGGATGGGGACAGGGGGCCTACGAGCAGTACTTC,CASSLGWGQGAYEQYF
TRBV6-5,-,TRBJ2-7,-,TGTGCCAGCAACCCTCCGGGGGTCGAGCAGTACTTC,CASNPPGVEQYF
TRBV7-9,-,TRBJ2-2,-,TGTGCCAGCAGGGGTCCTTCCGAGACTTACACCGGGGAGCTGTTTTTT,CASRGPSETYTGELFF
TRBV4-1,TRBD2,TRBJ2-6,-,TGCGCCAGCAGCCATTCGGGACTAGCGAGCCTAGCAGGGGCCAACGTCCTGACTTTC,CASSHSGLASLAGANVLTF
TRBV30,-,TRBJ1-2,many,TGTGCCTGGAGTACAGGTTACCCTAACTATGGCTACACCTTC,CAWSTGYPNYGYTF